This T cell receptor beta chain was sequenced in a study of cytomegalovirus exposure and HLA in healthy donors. About the research overall: Researchers previously reported finding 90 million to 130 million unique TCR beta sequences from approximately 200 million T cells. Notes on the study in general: Donors belonging to an Asian-associated ancestry cluster reportedly showed fewer N-insertions in productive TCRs than the roughly 700-donor mean, according to what a later analysis found. Looking again later, the authors saw that most CMV-associated TCR beta chains seemed HLA-restricted.

Turning to this clone: Its antigen remains unknown.

The PCR ran on 60 Vbeta and 13 Jbeta primers. Measured with immunoSEQ multiplex PCR; TCRdb has only the in-frame clones, and not every one. The sample carries some 180,000 clones, roughly 77% recorded once. The sample was PBMCs. The TCR originated in a man aged 35-49 years in good health and CMV-seropositive.

CDR3 in amino acids: CASGLERVQETQYF. The CDR3 DNA follows: TGTGCCAGCGGTCTCGAGAGGGTTCAAGAGACCCAGTACTTC. The chain has TRBV5-6 and TRBJ2-5; D possibly corresponds to TRBD2 (5 bases). The germline CDR1 and CDR2 sequences are SGHDT and YYEEEE. The CDR3 is made up of 14 amino acids. V lost 7 bases and J 2 bases, leaving 15 bases between the germline ends.